A single sample gave rise to the 20 T cell receptor beta chains below, sequenced in a study of T cell clonotyping in hematopoietic cell transplantation. Produced via immunoSEQ multiplex PCR; TCRdb's table is partial and in-frame only. The sample carries 30,000 to 45,000 clones, 75% to 90% recorded once. Sequenced input: peripheral blood mononuclear cells. These receptor sequences come from a woman aged 40 to 50 in good health. Some clones in this sample may be carry-over from other donors' samples.

The chain recombines TRBV5-6 with TRBJ2-3; 7 positions match TRBD2. V dropped 4 bases and J dropped 6; count of bases not matched to a gene: 5. The germline V gene has CDR1 SGHDT and CDR2 YYEEEE. The CDR3 is made up of 13 amino acids. The CDR3 bases are TGTGCCAGCAGCCCCCCCGGGGGGGATACGCAGTATTTT. Translated: CASSPPGGDTQYF.

In this sample, this clone turned up once. The rearrangement joins TRBV28 to TRBJ2-3, with D unresolved. The CDR3 spans 12 residues. Trimming left V 4 bases short and J 7 bases short, with 9 bases between. CDR1 and CDR2 from the germline V gene are MDHEN and SYDVKM. CDR3 sequence: CASSSGANTQYF. CDR3 nucleotide sequence: TGTGCCAGCAGTTCCGGTGCAAATACGCAGTATTTT. The whole variable domain, filled in from reference TRBV28 and TRBJ2-3, reads DVKVTQSSRYLVKRTGEKVFLECVQDMDHENMFWYRQDPGLGLRLIYFSYDVKMKEKGDIPEGYSVSREKKERFSLILESASTNQTSMYLCASSSGANTQYFGPGTRLTVL.

The rearrangement links TRBV4-3 to TRBJ2-2; TRBD2 matches 10 bases. The junction had 5 bases not matched to a gene; V was cut back by 0 bases and J by 1 base. CDR1 and CDR2 from the germline V gene are LGHNA and YSLEER. The length of the CDR3 is 18 residues. The CDR3 nucleotides read TGCGCCAGCAGCCAAGATCCGACTAGCGGGTTGAACACCGGGGAGCTGTTTTTT. This translates into CASSQDPTSGLNTGELFF.

This clone was detected once. CDR3 in amino acids: CASSSRLAGGDNEQFF. For the CDR3, the DNA is TGTGCCAGCAGCTCCCGACTAGCGGGAGGGGACAATGAGCAGTTCTTC. The chain joins TRBV11-3 to TRBJ2-1, with 14 bases identical to TRBD2. The V gene end was trimmed by 4 bases and the J gene end by 5 bases; junction bases not matched to a gene: 4. Per the germline V gene, CDR1 is SGHNT and CDR2 is YENEEA. The CDR3 loop spans 16 amino acids.

V and J are TRBV28 and TRBJ2-7, with D perhaps TRBD1 or TRBD2 (5 bases each). The germline gives CDR1 MDHEN, CDR2 SYDVKM. V was pared by 9 bases and J by 3 bases, with 12 bases between. This CDR3 is 12 amino acids long. The CDR3 nucleotides read TGTGCCAGTAAAGGGGACGGCTACGAGCAGTACTTC. Its translation is CASKGDGYEQYF.

The chain carries TRBV6-5 and TRBJ1-2; 8 positions match TRBD1. Germline assignment: CDR1 MNHEY and CDR2 SVGAGI. There are 13 residues in the CDR3. Germline trimming cut 7 bases from V and 7 bases from J; bases unmatched to any gene: 8. The CDR3 here is CASNSDRVGGYTF. The CDR3 region has the DNA TGTGCCAGCAACTCGGACAGGGTGGGTGGCTACACCTTC.

This sequence joins TRBV25-1 and TRBJ2-7; possible D gene TRBD1, 6 bases. Germline values: CDR1 MGHDK, CDR2 SYGVNS. Trimming removed 2 bases at V and 6 bases at J, with 17 bases between. This CDR3 has 15 amino acids. The DNA for the CDR3 is TGTGCCAGCAGTGAAGCCGGTACAGGGCGTGCCGAGCAGTACTTC. Amino acids: CASSEAGTGRAEQYF.

This sequence joins TRBV2 and TRBJ2-1; D possibly corresponds to TRBD1 (6 bases). The germline gives CDR1 SNHLY, CDR2 FYNNEI. V was clipped by 6 bases and J by 0 bases, with 9 bases between them. The CDR3 sequence is 14 residues long. The CDR3 loop is CASRTGSSYNEQFF. CDR3 bases: TGTGCCAGCAGGACAGGCAGCTCCTACAATGAGCAGTTCTTC.

The chain has TRBV5-6 and TRBJ2-5, with a weak D call TRBD2 (7 bases). The CDR3 is made up of 14 amino acids. Between the trimmed V and J ends, which lost 0 bases and 5 bases, there was a span of 11 bases. In germline, CDR1 is SGHDT, CDR2 YYEEEE. The CDR3 here is CASSLVGGQETQYF. For the CDR3, the DNA is TGTGCCAGCAGCTTGGTGGGGGGGCAGGAGACCCAGTACTTC.

The chain carries TRBV6-5 and TRBJ1-1; TRBD1 might be the D (6 bases). CDR3 size: 13 residues. Trimming removed 5 bases at V and 8 bases at J, with 15 bases between. Germline CDR1 MNHEY, CDR2 SVGAGI. The CDR3 DNA reads as TGTGCCAGCAGTAAACTCTGGGGGGCCGAAGCTTTCTTT. Its translation: CASSKLWGAEAFF.

V and J are TRBV6-4 and TRBJ2-3, with D possibly being TRBD1 or TRBD2 (5 bases each). V dropped 5 bases and J dropped 4 bases, with 19 bases sitting between them. The CDR3 length is 16 residues. The V gene's germline CDR1 is MRHNA and CDR2 SNTAGT. This chain's CDR3 is CASSPRASPGADTQYF. The CDR3 DNA reads TGTGCCAGCAGTCCCAGGGCCTCCCCCGGGGCAGATACGCAGTATTTT.

This chain connects TRBV10-1 to TRBJ2-6, with D perhaps TRBD1 (5 bases). The CDR3 is 15 residues long. V was shortened by 6 bases and J by 3 bases, with 12 bases between the two germline ends. Per germline, CDR1 WNHNN and CDR2 SYGVQD (reference sequence). The CDR3 nucleotides read TGCGCCAGCAGCCAGGGTCGAAGTGGGGCCAACGTCCTGACTTTC. It translates to CASSQGRSGANVLTF.

This chain connects TRBV29-1 to TRBJ2-3, with TRBD2 identical over 13 bases. The germline V gene has CDR1 SQVTM and CDR2 ANQGSEA. V was pared by 5 bases and J by 4 bases, with 6 bases of the junction left unmatched. This CDR3 comprises 15 residues. In nucleotides, the CDR3 is TGCAGCGTTCTAAGGACTAGCGGGAGATCAGATACGCAGTATTTT. Amino acid sequence: CSVLRTSGRSDTQYF.

This chain uses TRBV9 with TRBJ2-2, with 10 positions matching TRBD2. Germline V gene data show CDR1 as SGDLS and CDR2 as YYNGEE. The CDR3 extends over 16 amino acids. V trimming: 7 bases; J trimming: 8 bases; junction bases outside the gene matches: 14. DNA of the CDR3: TGTGCCAGCTCCCCGGGGAGGACTAGCGGAAAGGGGGAGCTGTTTTTT. This gives the protein CASSPGRTSGKGELFF.

On this clone itself: An end of the junction differs from the germline gene, which may be a read error. Other DNA variants within this sample encode the same CDR3. The chain combines TRBV30 with TRBJ1-1; D may be TRBD1 (5 bases). The CDR3 loop spans 14 amino acids. Germline lookup yields CDR1 GTSNPN and CDR2 SVGIG (reference sequence). This CDR3 is CAWSPWGNNTEAFF. In nucleotides, the CDR3 is TGTGCCTGGAGTCCTTGGGGGAATAACACTGAAGCTTTTTTT.

This clone was recorded once. V gene TRBV20-1 combines with J gene TRBJ2-1; no clear D gene. Trimming removed 4 bases at V and 7 bases at J, with 8 bases between. Germline assignment: CDR1 DFQATT and CDR2 SNEGSKA (reference sequence). The CDR3 runs to 11 residues. The DNA of the CDR3 is TGCAGTGCTATGGCTGTGAATGAGCAGTTCTTC. It specifies CSAMAVNEQFF.

In its sample, this clone was seen once. The chain couples TRBV28 to TRBJ1-1, with a weak D call TRBD1 (6 bases). V was clipped by 6 bases and J by 4 bases, with 18 bases between them. Germline CDR1 and CDR2: MDHEN and SYDVKM. This CDR3 has 15 amino acids. CDR3 in DNA: TGTGCCAGCAGGGGCCCATTGGGGGCTGGCACTGAAGCTTTCTTT. It translates to CASRGPLGAGTEAFF.

The chain uses TRBV9 and TRBJ2-2; tentative D call: TRBD1 (6 bases). The ends were cut back, 4 bases at V and 7 bases at J, with 11 bases in the middle. Germline V gives CDR1 SGDLS, CDR2 YYNGEE. This CDR3 contains 13 residues. This CDR3 reads CASSPRGFGELFF. Here the CDR3 DNA reads TGTGCCAGCAGCCCAAGGGGGTTCGGGGAGCTGTTTTTT.

The sample holds one count of this clone. A read error may account for a junction end that differs from germline. V gene TRBV7-7 combines with J gene TRBJ2-5; D is undetermined. CDR3 length: 13 residues. CDR1 is SSHAT, CDR2 FNYEAQ, per germline (reference sequence). CDR3 sequence reads: CASSLDEIGTQYF. The CDR3 DNA is TGTGCTAGCAGCTTGGACGAGATAGGGACCCAGTACTTC.

Here the CDR3 reads CASSLVHSQETQYF. In nucleotides, the CDR3 is TGCGCCAGCAGCTTGGTGCACAGTCAAGAGACCCAGTACTTC. The chain employs TRBV5-1 and TRBJ2-5; D is ambiguous. The CDR3 is made up of 14 amino acids. V was pared by 0 bases and J by 2 bases, with 8 bases between. The germline CDR1 and CDR2 sequences are SGHRS and YFSETQ.